The clone carrying this T cell receptor (beta chain) was seen once. The data belong to a study of cytomegalovirus exposure and HLA in healthy donors. For the study at large: Among the 398 genotyped donors, 70% to 85% were placed in the Caucasian-associated ancestry cluster.

The germline CDR1 and CDR2 sequences are MNHEY and SMNVEV (reference sequence). This CDR3 contains 11 residues. It was with 60 Vbeta and 13 Jbeta primers that the PCR ran. Repertoires were generated with immunoSEQ multiplex PCR, while TCRdb's copy carries only in-frame clones and drops some. The sample lists 130,000 or so clones; roughly four fifths were seen once. The source is a female donor in good health and CMV-seronegative. The source material was PBMCs. The chain recombines TRBV27 with TRBJ2-5, with D possibly being TRBD1 (5 bases). The better agreement between TRBJ2-7 and the DNA end casts doubt on the J call. CDR3: CATGMSYEQYF. The CDR3 DNA reads as TGTGCCACAGGGATGTCCTACGAGCAGTACTTC.